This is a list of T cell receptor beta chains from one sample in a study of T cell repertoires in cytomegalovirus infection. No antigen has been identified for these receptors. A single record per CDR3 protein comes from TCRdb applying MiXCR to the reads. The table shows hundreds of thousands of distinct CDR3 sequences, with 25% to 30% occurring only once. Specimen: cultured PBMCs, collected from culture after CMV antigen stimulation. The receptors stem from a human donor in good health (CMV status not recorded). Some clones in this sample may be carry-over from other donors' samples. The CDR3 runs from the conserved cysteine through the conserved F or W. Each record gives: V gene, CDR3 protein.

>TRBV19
CASSIEGRGRTEAFF
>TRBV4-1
CASSQGGLESTYNEQFF
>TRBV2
CASSGQAHVLTF
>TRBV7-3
CASSWGGGNTEAFF
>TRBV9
CASSVGLPGNPYNEQFF
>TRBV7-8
CASSSQQGSPLHF
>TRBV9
CASSVAPLAAGYTF
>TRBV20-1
CSAKPTDYEQYF
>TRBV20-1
CSAPLGAGVINEQFF
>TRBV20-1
CSATRQVLNQPQHF
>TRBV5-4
CASSLGRGGDYNEQFF
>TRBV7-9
CASSLNEWGLKNTEAFF
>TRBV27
CASSLSATTTLHF
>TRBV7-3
CASSLGTSGGLGTDTQYF
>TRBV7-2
CASSPSRGGELFF
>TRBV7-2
CASSFLRAGGHHEQYF
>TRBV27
CASSFYRNEKLFF
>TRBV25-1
CANPVGGSETQYF
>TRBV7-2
CASSPRSLAVYQETQYF
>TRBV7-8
CASSVQGAGAYNEQFF
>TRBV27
CASSKGTPNTEAFF
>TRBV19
CASSIGGRNTGELFF
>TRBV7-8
CASSLMGGASADTQYF
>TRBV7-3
CASSSLTSSREQFF
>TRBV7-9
CASSRGTGGKETQYF
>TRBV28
CASTTPSGSTDTQYF
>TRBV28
CASIRWGGRARQETQYF
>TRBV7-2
CASSPSGQTYNEQFF